This T cell receptor (beta chain) was recovered during a study of regulatory T cells in long-lasting Graves disease. The authors built TCR beta libraries using iRepertoire HTBI primers and Arm-PCR of CDR3 regions. TCRdb analysed the multiplex PCR reads with MiXCR anew, one entry per CDR3 protein. The table has around 480,000 distinct CDR3 sequences, roughly 15% seen once. Sample time point: newly diagnosed GD, antithyroid drugs for less than 3 months. RNA extracted from PBMCs served as the sequencing template. These same records also appear under a second study, on T cells in Graves' hyperthyroidism and ophthalmopathy.

Sequenced here: peripheral blood mononuclear cells (PBMCs), sampled at new diagnosis, from a patient treated with antithyroid drugs. The sequence was obtained from a woman aged 35 to 60 with Graves disease.

In DNA, the CDR3 is TGTGCCAGCAGCCTGTCGGAGGGCAATCAGCCCCAGCATTTT. This encodes CASSLSEGNQPQHF. V gene TRBV3-1 combines with J gene TRBJ1-5; D gene uncertain. Trimming removed 4 bases at V and 2 bases at J, with 9 bases between. There are 14 residues in the CDR3. CDR1 and CDR2 (germline): LGHDT, YNNKEL (reference sequence). Full variable domain (missing parts from reference TRBV3-1 and TRBJ1-5): DTAVSQTPKYLVTQMGNDKSIKCEQNLGHDTMYWYKQDSKKFLKIMFSYNNKELIINETVPNRFSPKSPDKAHLNLHINSLELGDSAVYFCASSLSEGNQPQHFGDGTRLSIL.